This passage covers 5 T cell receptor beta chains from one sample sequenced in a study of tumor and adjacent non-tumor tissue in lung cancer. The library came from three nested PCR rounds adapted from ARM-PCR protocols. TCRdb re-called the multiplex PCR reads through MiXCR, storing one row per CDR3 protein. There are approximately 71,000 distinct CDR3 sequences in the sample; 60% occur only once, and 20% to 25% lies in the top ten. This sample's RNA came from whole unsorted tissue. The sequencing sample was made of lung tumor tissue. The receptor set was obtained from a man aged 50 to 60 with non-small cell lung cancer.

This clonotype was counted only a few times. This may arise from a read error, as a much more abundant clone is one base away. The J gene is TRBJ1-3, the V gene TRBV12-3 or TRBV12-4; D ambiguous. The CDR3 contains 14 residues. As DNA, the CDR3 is TGTGCCAGCAGTCGCGCGGGCTCTGGAAACGCCATATATTTT. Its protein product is CASSRAGSGNAIYF.

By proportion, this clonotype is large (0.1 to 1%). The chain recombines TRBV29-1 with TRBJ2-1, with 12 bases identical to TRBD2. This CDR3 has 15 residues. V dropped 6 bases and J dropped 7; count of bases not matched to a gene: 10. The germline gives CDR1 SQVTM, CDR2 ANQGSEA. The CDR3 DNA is TGCAGCGTCGAACTTCTAGCGGGAGGGCAGAATGAGCAGTTCTTC. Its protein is CSVELLAGGQNEQFF.

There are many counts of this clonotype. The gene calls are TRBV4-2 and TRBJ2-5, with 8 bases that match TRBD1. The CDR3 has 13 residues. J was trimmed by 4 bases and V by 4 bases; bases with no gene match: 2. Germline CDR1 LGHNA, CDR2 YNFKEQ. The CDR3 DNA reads TGTGCCAGCAGCCGGACAGGGTTAGAGACCCAGTACTTC. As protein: CASSRTGLETQYF.

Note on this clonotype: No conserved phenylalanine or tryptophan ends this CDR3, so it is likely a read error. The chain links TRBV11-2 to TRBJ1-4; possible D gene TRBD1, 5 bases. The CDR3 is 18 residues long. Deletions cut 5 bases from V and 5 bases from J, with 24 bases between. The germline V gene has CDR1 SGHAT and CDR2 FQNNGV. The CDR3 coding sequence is TGTGCCAGCAGCCAACCCGTTTGGGAACAGGCACTCAATGAAAAACTGTTTTAT. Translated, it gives CASSQPVWEQALNEKLFY.

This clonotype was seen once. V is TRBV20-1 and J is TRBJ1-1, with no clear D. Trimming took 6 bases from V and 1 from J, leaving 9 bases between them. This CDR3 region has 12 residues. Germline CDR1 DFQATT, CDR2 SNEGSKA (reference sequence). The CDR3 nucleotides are TGCAGTGCCGAGACAACGAACACTGAAGCTTTCTTT. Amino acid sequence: CSAETTNTEAFF.